These 30 T cell receptor beta chains share one sample of origin, sequenced in a study of T cell responses to AZD1222 COVID-19 vaccine. The data were produced by immunoSEQ multiplex PCR, yet TCRdb's version contains in-frame clones alone and is incomplete. The sample includes around 140,000 clones, 92% of them seen just once. Sequences were derived from peripheral blood, sampled 28 days after the second AZD1222 dose. These receptors were collected from an adult who received the AZD1222 COVID-19 vaccine.

This chain connects TRBV5-1 to TRBJ2-5; TRBD2 matches 10 bases. CDR3 length: 14 residues. With V trimmed by 0 bases and J by 4 bases, 0 bases remained unmatched. Looked up from germline, CDR1 is SGHRS and CDR2 is YFSETQ. CDR3 in DNA: TGCGCCAGCAGCTTGGGACTAGCGGGAGAGACCCAGTACTTC. Amino acid sequence: CASSLGLAGETQYF.

This chain connects TRBV29-1 to TRBJ1-2; weak D call: TRBD1 (5 bases). Germline V gene sequence: CDR1 SQVTM, CDR2 ANQGSEA. Trimming removed 5 bases at V and 0 bases at J, with 13 bases between. CDR3 size: 14 residues. For the CDR3, the DNA is TGCAGCGTTCTCAGGGATTTAACTAACTATGGCTACACCTTC. Protein sequence: CSVLRDLTNYGYTF.

This chain connects TRBV27 to TRBJ1-4, with no clear D. The CDR3 consists of 14 residues. V gave up 3 bases and J gave up 5 bases, with 10 bases separating them. The germline V gene has CDR1 MNHEY and CDR2 SMNVEV (reference sequence). DNA for the CDR3: TGTGCCAGCAGTTTGATGGCAGAAAATGAAAAACTGTTTTTT. Protein: CASSLMAENEKLFF.

The chain links TRBV4-2 to TRBJ1-1, with a weak D call TRBD1 (6 bases). The CDR3 contains 15 residues. The germline CDR1 and CDR2 sequences are LGHNA and YNFKEQ. With 0 bases removed from V and 4 bases from J, the gap between germline ends came to 12 bases. CDR3 protein: CASSQERYRVTEAFF. As DNA, the CDR3 is TGTGCCAGCAGCCAAGAGAGATACAGGGTCACTGAAGCTTTCTTT.

This clone has a handful of counts. This chain uses TRBV28 with TRBJ2-7; 11 positions match TRBD1. Germline lookup yields CDR1 MDHEN and CDR2 SYDVKM. The length of the CDR3 is 15 residues. V lost 4 bases, J lost 5 bases, and 7 bases stayed unmatched. CDR3 amino acids: CASSSPGQGAHEQYF. CDR3 DNA: TGTGCCAGCAGTTCCCCCGGACAGGGGGCCCACGAGCAGTACTTC. Full variable domain (missing parts from reference TRBV28 and TRBJ2-7): DVKVTQSSRYLVKRTGEKVFLECVQDMDHENMFWYRQDPGLGLRLIYFSYDVKMKEKGDIPEGYSVSREKKERFSLILESASTNQTSMYLCASSSPGQGAHEQYFGPGTRLTVT.

The gene calls are TRBV7-8 and TRBJ2-7; perhaps TRBD1 as D (5 bases). The V gene's germline CDR1 is SGHVS and CDR2 FQNEAQ. V lost 5 bases and J 0 bases, leaving 14 bases between the germline ends. The CDR3 consists of 15 residues. CDR3 amino acids: CASSPRGDSSYEQYF. In nucleotides, the CDR3 is TGTGCCAGCAGCCCCAGAGGTGACAGCTCCTACGAGCAGTACTTC.

V and J are TRBV6-5 and TRBJ1-1; D gene unclear. From germline, CDR1 is MNHEY and CDR2 SVGAGI. Trimming cost V 4 bases and J 0 bases, with 15 bases left between them. This CDR3 is built from 16 residues. The CDR3 DNA reads TGTGCCAGCAGTTTACGGTGGACGGTCTTGAACACTGAAGCTTTCTTT. Its translation is CASSLRWTVLNTEAFF.

The genes are TRBV7-9 and TRBJ1-6; tentatively, D is TRBD1 (5 bases). The CDR3 is 14 amino acids. The germline CDR1 and CDR2 sequences are SEHNR and FQNEAQ (reference sequence). V lost 1 base and J lost 10, with 11 bases in between. As DNA, the CDR3 is TGTGCCAGCAGCTTAGGGGGCTTTGACTCACCCCTCCACTTT. This translates into CASSLGGFDSPLHF.

As regards this clone: The junction departs from the called germline gene at one end, perhaps through a read error. The chain combines TRBV7-9 with TRBJ1-6; D possibly corresponds to TRBD1 (6 bases). The CDR3 is made up of 12 amino acids. Germline CDR1 reads SEHNR; CDR2 reads FQNEAQ (reference sequence). In DNA form, the CDR3 reads TGTGCCAGCAGCCCAGGAGACAGGACCATACTCTTT. Its protein product is CASSPGDRTILF. The full variable domain, with the rest looked up from reference TRBV7-9 and TRBJ1-6, is DTGVSQNPRHKITKRGQNVTFRCDPISEHNRLYWYRQTLGQGPEFLTYFQNEAQLEKSRLLSDRFSAERPKGSFSTLEIQRTEQGDSAMYLCASSPGDRTILFGNGTRLTVT.

V gene TRBV5-1 combines with J gene TRBJ2-7, with a possible D match to TRBD2 (5 bases). The V end was cut by 0 bases, the J end by 7 bases, with 11 bases between. Germline V gene sequence: CDR1 SGHRS, CDR2 YFSETQ. The CDR3 runs to 13 residues. The CDR3 nucleotides read TGCGCCAGCAGCTTGGATGGGAGCTGGGAGCAGTACTTC. Protein: CASSLDGSWEQYF.

This clone was recorded once. This chain connects TRBV2 to TRBJ1-6; no firm D call. The CDR3 covers 14 residues. Germline assignment: CDR1 SNHLY and CDR2 FYNNEI. The ends were cut back, 8 bases at V and 7 bases at J, with 15 bases in the middle. CDR3 loop: CASQKRLVNSPLHF. In DNA, the CDR3 is TGTGCCAGCCAAAAGCGCTTGGTGAATTCACCCCTCCACTTT.

The V and J genes are TRBV2 and TRBJ2-1; D might be TRBD1 (6 bases). The CDR3 extends over 13 amino acids. The V and J ends lost 6 bases and 6 bases respectively, with 12 bases between them. CDR1 is SNHLY, CDR2 FYNNEI, per germline. CDR3 nucleotide sequence: TGTGCCAGCAGAGGGCAGGGGATCAATGAGCAGTTCTTC. Residues: CASRGQGINEQFF.

The rearrangement joins TRBV7-8 to TRBJ1-1; D gene uncertain. This CDR3 contains 14 residues. The germline V gene encodes CDR1 SGHVS and CDR2 FQNEAQ. V lost 6 bases and J lost 3, with 14 bases in between. This CDR3 reads CASRPIEIDTEAFF. The CDR3, as DNA: TGTGCCAGCAGGCCCATTGAAATCGACACTGAAGCTTTCTTT.

The V call is TRBV5-1, the J call TRBJ2-1; tentatively, D is TRBD1 (5 bases). The ends were cut back, 4 bases at V and 7 bases at J, with 18 bases in the middle. The CDR3 totals 15 residues. Germline lookup yields CDR1 SGHRS and CDR2 YFSETQ. The DNA for the CDR3 is TGCGCCAGCAGCCTCCATTTGACAGACAAGAATGAGCAGTTCTTC. Translating gives CASSLHLTDKNEQFF.

The chain combines TRBV24-1 with TRBJ2-3; D gene uncertain. The germline CDR1 and CDR2 sequences are KGHDR and SFDVKD. Trimming took 3 bases from V and 3 from J, leaving 6 bases between them. The CDR3 length is 13 residues. In DNA, the CDR3 is TGTGCCACCAGTGATGGGCGGACAGATACGCAGTATTTT. It codes for CATSDGRTDTQYF.

This chain connects TRBV27 to TRBJ1-6; the D is unclear. Germline CDR1 and CDR2: MNHEY and SMNVEV (reference sequence). Trimming removed 1 base at V and 10 bases at J, with 8 bases between. The CDR3 is 13 amino acids. This CDR3 reads CASSLYGFSPLHF. The DNA of the CDR3 is TGTGCCAGCAGTTTATATGGGTTCTCACCCCTCCACTTT.

This chain links TRBV29-1 with TRBJ2-1, with 9 bases aligning to TRBD2. The CDR3 is made up of 14 amino acids. Germline-derived CDR1 and CDR2 are SQVTM and ANQGSEA. Trimming took 1 base from V and 3 from J; bases not matched to a gene: 1. CDR3 coding DNA: TGCAGCGTTGAAGGCGGGGGGGACTACAATGAGCAGTTCTTC. Translating gives CSVEGGGDYNEQFF.

The V and J genes are TRBV29-1 and TRBJ2-3; 9 positions match TRBD1. Germline V gene data show CDR1 as SQVTM and CDR2 as ANQGSEA. This CDR3 spans 13 amino acids. V was clipped by 5 bases and J by 2 bases; unmatched bases: 2. For the CDR3, the DNA is TGCAGCGTTAGGGACAGGGTCACAGATACGCAGTATTTT. As protein: CSVRDRVTDTQYF.

The sample holds one count of this clone. This sequence joins TRBV10-3 and TRBJ1-4; D is unclear. Germline CDR1 reads ENHRY; CDR2 reads SYGVKD. This CDR3 contains 15 residues. The ends were cut back, 0 bases at V and 2 bases at J, with 7 bases in the middle. This CDR3 reads CAISESLVTNEKLFF. CDR3 in DNA: TGTGCCATCAGTGAGTCGTTGGTGACTAATGAAAAACTGTTTTTT.

The J gene is TRBJ1-3, the V gene TRBV24-1; D not resolved. CDR1 is KGHDR and CDR2 is SFDVKD in the germline V gene. There are 14 residues in the CDR3. Trimming left V 2 bases short and J 3 bases short, with 7 bases between. CDR3 region: CATSDSRNGNTIYF. As DNA, the CDR3 is TGTGCCACCAGTGATTCCCGCAATGGAAACACCATATATTTT.

The V call is TRBV11-2, the J call TRBJ2-7; possibly TRBD2 for D (6 bases). The CDR3 runs 15 residues. Trimming stripped 5 bases from V and 0 bases from J, with 14 bases between. CDR1 is SGHAT, CDR2 FQNNGV, per germline. The CDR3 region has the DNA TGTGCCAGCAGCCCCCATTCTAGCGCCTCCTACGAGCAGTACTTC. Translation: CASSPHSSASYEQYF.

This sequence joins TRBV7-9 and TRBJ2-7; no definite D call. Trimming stripped 4 bases from V and 7 bases from J, with 8 bases between. The CDR3 is 11 residues long. Germline CDR1 and CDR2: SEHNR and FQNEAQ (reference sequence). The CDR3 sequence is CASSSKIEQYF. CDR3 in DNA: TGTGCCAGCAGCTCGAAAATAGAGCAGTACTTC.

This chain links TRBV3-1 (or the pseudogene TRBV3-2) with TRBJ1-2, with 8 bases fitting TRBD1. CDR1 and CDR2 (germline): LGHDT, YNNKEL (reference sequence). The CDR3 totals 15 residues. The J segment lost 7 bases and the V segment lost 0 bases, leaving 7 bases of the junction unmatched. The CDR3 region is CASSQDFGRGLGYTF. As DNA, the CDR3 is TGTGCCAGCAGCCAAGATTTTGGCAGGGGGCTTGGCTACACCTTC.

The chain has TRBV11-3 and TRBJ2-6, with D tentatively TRBD2 (6 bases). The CDR3 runs 14 residues. Germline CDR1 and CDR2: SGHNT and YENEEA. The V end was cut by 5 bases, the J end by 1 base, with 6 bases between. CDR3 nucleotides: TGTGCCAGCAGCGGGACTTCTGGGGCCAACGTCCTGACTTTC. It specifies CASSGTSGANVLTF.

The chain joins TRBV5-1 to TRBJ2-6; TRBD1 is a possible D gene (5 bases). The germline V gene encodes CDR1 SGHRS and CDR2 YFSETQ. Trimming left V 4 bases short and J 0 bases short, with 8 bases between. This CDR3 is 15 amino acids long. Here the CDR3 DNA reads TGCGCCAGCAGCACAGGAAGCTCTGGGGCCAACGTCCTGACTTTC. It translates to CASSTGSSGANVLTF.

The chain uses TRBV5-1 and TRBJ2-1, with TRBD2 as a possible D gene (5 bases). Germline V CDR1 and CDR2: SGHRS, YFSETQ. This CDR3 has 14 amino acids. The germline V and J ends were trimmed by 5 bases and 0 bases, with 9 bases remaining between them. CDR3 DNA sequence: TGCGCCAGCAGGAGGGATAGCTCCTACAATGAGCAGTTCTTC. It codes for CASRRDSSYNEQFF.

The rearrangement links TRBV7-2 to TRBJ1-2, with 11 bases that match TRBD1. The CDR3 contains 16 residues. CDR1 is SGHTA and CDR2 is FQGNSA in the germline V gene. Trimming took 5 bases from V and 0 from J; bases not matched to a gene: 5. The CDR3, as DNA: TGTGCCAGCAGCGCCCGGGACAGGGGGACTAACTATGGCTACACCTTC. This sequence encodes CASSARDRGTNYGYTF.

This chain links TRBV12-5 with TRBJ2-5; 7 nucleotides align to TRBD1. This CDR3 comprises 14 residues. Germline trimming cut 1 base from V and 5 bases from J; bases unmatched to any gene: 4. Looked up from germline, CDR1 is LGHNT and CDR2 is FRNRAP. In DNA, the CDR3 is TGTGCTAGTGGTTTGGGCTCCAGGGGGGAGACCCAGTACTTC. This translates into CASGLGSRGETQYF.

V gene TRBV6-1 combines with J gene TRBJ1-1, with D possibly matching TRBD1 (5 bases). CDR3 size: 13 residues. Per the germline V gene, CDR1 is MNHNS and CDR2 is SASEGT. The V gene lost 3 bases and the J gene lost 8 bases, with 13 bases spanning the gap. CDR3 region: CASSETGGLEAFF. In DNA form, the CDR3 reads TGTGCCAGCAGTGAGACTGGGGGACTGGAAGCTTTCTTT.

The chain employs TRBV6-5 and TRBJ1-2; D possibly corresponds to TRBD1 (5 bases). V was trimmed by 8 bases and J by 7 bases, leaving 20 bases between them. The CDR3 is made up of 14 amino acids. Germline lookup yields CDR1 MNHEY and CDR2 SVGAGI. CDR3: CASSGPSKPGGYTF. CDR3 sequence (DNA): TGTGCCAGCTCGGGACCGTCCAAACCAGGTGGCTACACCTTC.